The subject of this entry is one T cell receptor beta chain. The antigen is not known. Per germline, CDR1 SNHLY and CDR2 FYNNEI. The CDR3 sequence is 15 residues long. V was cut by 6 bases and J by 5 bases, with 19 bases left in between. The sample comes from a study of OX40 agonist ivuxolimab in advanced cancers. General study results and limits: CD4+ and CD8+ blood T cells expanded clonally by week 6 at 0.1 to 3.0 mg/kg.

Sequencing used immunoSEQ multiplex PCR; TCRdb keeps in-frame clones, though not all of them. This sample has around 99,000 clones, with around 87% found just once. This TCR came from an adult with an advanced solid tumor such as melanoma, head and neck, liver or kidney cancer. The sample here was CD4+ or CD8+ T cells sorted from blood, taken in a trial of the OX40 agonist ivuxolimab. The chain joins TRBV2 to TRBJ1-1; D call uncertain. This CDR3 reads CASSISRSSGTEAFF. The DNA for the CDR3 is TGTGCCAGCAGCATATCCCGCAGTAGTGGGACTGAAGCTTTCTTT.